This entry lists 3 T cell receptor beta chains sequenced from one sample in a study of blood T cell repertoires in COVID-19. Measured with immunoSEQ multiplex PCR; TCRdb has only the in-frame clones, and not every one. The data show more than 140,000 clones, with roughly 88% seen just once and 7.2% held by the top ten. Sample: peripheral blood. Receptors were obtained from a woman aged 45-59 years in a cohort sampled during active or convalescent COVID-19.

The chain joins TRBV18 to TRBJ2-1, with 10 bases aligning to TRBD1. The CDR3 runs 16 residues. Germline CDR1 and CDR2: KGHSH and LQKENI. Trimming cost V 3 bases and J 1 base; bases outside gene matches: 3. The CDR3 coding sequence is TGTGCCAGCTCACCCCGGGACAGGGGTTCCTACAATGAGCAGTTCTTC. It specifies CASSPRDRGSYNEQFF.

CDR3 protein: CASTTDGDSLYNEQFF. CDR3 nucleotide sequence: TGTGCCAGTACCACGGACGGGGACAGCCTATACAATGAGCAGTTCTTC. The V and J genes are TRBV19 and TRBJ2-1; 7 bases align to TRBD1. This CDR3 has 16 amino acids. Germline trimming cut 7 bases from V and 4 bases from J; bases unmatched to any gene: 13. CDR1 is LNHDA and CDR2 is SQIVND in the germline V gene (reference sequence).

The V call is TRBV10-3, the J call TRBJ1-1; D is undetermined. V lost 2 bases, J lost 4 bases, and 8 bases lay in between. This CDR3 is 13 amino acids long. Germline CDR1 reads ENHRY; CDR2 reads SYGVKD. The CDR3 sequence is CAISEEGTTEAFF. Written as DNA, the CDR3 is TGTGCCATCAGTGAGGAGGGTACCACTGAAGCTTTCTTT.